This TCR beta chain was identified in a study of blood T cell repertoires in COVID-19. CDR3 length equals 15 residues. The V and J ends lost 0 bases and 5 bases respectively, with 13 bases between them. Germline V gene data show CDR1 as MGHRA and CDR2 as YSYEKL. Sequencing was performed with immunoSEQ multiplex PCR; in TCRdb, only in-frame clones are kept and a portion is missing. The sample lists around 140,000 clones; under 90% were seen once. The count of this clone is one. Input material: PBMCs or T cells enriched from blood (not recorded which). The chain joins TRBV4-1 to TRBJ1-2, with unresolved D. The TCR sequence derives from a middle-aged man with acute COVID-19. The CDR3 spells CASSQDDDTRYGYTF. The CDR3 nucleotides are TGCGCCAGCAGCCAAGATGACGACACCCGGTATGGCTACACCTTC.